Sequencing of this TCR beta chain was carried out in a study of blood T cell repertoires in COVID-19. Overall study: From the United States, Italy and Spain came samples of acute and convalescent COVID-19.

CDR1 and CDR2 from the germline V gene are MDHEN and SYDVKM. This CDR3 has 14 amino acids. Trimming pared 4 bases from V and 1 base from J, leaving 10 bases between. Using immunoSEQ multiplex PCR, the repertoire was profiled, and TCRdb retains in-frame clones only, with some absent. This table holds about 200,000 clones, around 87% found once. Specimen: peripheral blood. The source is a man in his 60s with acute or convalescent COVID-19. V and J are TRBV28 and TRBJ1-2; D is ambiguous. CDR3 loop: CASSYTHSNYGYTF. CDR3 nucleotides: TGTGCCAGCAGTTACACCCACAGTAACTATGGCTACACCTTC.